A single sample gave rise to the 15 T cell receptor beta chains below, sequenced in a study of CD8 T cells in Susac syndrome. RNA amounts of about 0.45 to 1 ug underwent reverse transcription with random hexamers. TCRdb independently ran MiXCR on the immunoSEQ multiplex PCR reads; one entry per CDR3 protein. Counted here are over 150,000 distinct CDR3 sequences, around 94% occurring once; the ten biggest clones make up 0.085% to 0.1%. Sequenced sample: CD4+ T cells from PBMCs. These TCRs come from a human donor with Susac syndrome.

The DNA of the CDR3 is TGCGCCAGCAGCATGGGACAGTCGGGGGAGACCCAGTACTTC. Protein product: CASSMGQSGETQYF. This chain connects TRBV5-1 to TRBJ2-5; TRBD1 aligns across 7 bases. The germline gives CDR1 SGHRS, CDR2 YFSETQ. CDR3 size: 14 residues. V shed 4 bases and J 5 bases; nucleotides not matched to a gene: 8.

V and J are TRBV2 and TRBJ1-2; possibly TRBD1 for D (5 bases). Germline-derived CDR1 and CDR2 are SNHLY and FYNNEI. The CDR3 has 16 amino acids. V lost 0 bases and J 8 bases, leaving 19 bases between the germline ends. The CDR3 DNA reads TGTGCCAGCAGTGAAGCGCTAGTTGGAGGGGTGGAGGGCTACACCTTC. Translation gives CASSEALVGGVEGYTF.

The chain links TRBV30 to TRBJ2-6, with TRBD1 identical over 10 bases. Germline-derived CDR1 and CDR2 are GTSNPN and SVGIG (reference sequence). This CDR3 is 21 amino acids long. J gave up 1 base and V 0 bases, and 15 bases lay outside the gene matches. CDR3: CAWSVLFDRGLSLSGANVLTF. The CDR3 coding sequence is TGTGCCTGGAGTGTATTGTTTGACAGGGGGCTTTCTCTTTCTGGGGCCAACGTCCTGACTTTC.

The DNA of the CDR3 is TGCGCCTCCGGAACTAGCGGGTTTACAGATACGCAGTATTTT. It yields the protein CASGTSGFTDTQYF. This chain uses TRBV5-1 with TRBJ2-3; 9 nucleotides match TRBD2. The junction had 9 bases not matched to a gene; V was cut back by 10 bases and J by 3 bases. Germline V CDR1 and CDR2: SGHRS, YFSETQ. The CDR3 loop spans 14 amino acids.

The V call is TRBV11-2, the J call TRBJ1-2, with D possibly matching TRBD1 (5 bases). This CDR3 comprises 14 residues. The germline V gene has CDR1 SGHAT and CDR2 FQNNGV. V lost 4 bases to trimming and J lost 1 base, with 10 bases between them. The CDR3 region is CASSSAGGNYGYTF. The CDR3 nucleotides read TGTGCCAGCAGCTCCGCGGGGGGTAACTATGGCTACACCTTC.

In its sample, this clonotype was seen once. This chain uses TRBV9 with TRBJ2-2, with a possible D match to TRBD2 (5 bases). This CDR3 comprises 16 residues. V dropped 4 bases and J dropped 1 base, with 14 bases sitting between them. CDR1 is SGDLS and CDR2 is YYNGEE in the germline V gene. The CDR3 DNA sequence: TGTGCCAGCAGCCCAGTTCGGGAAAGGAACACCGGGGAGCTGTTTTTT. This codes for CASSPVRERNTGELFF.

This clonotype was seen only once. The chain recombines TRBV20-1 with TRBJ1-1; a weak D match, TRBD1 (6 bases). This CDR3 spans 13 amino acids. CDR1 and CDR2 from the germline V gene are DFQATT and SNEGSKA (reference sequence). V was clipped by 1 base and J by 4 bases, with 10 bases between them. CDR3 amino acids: CSARVRGGTEAFF. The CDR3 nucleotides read TGCAGTGCTAGAGTTAGAGGGGGCACTGAAGCTTTCTTT.

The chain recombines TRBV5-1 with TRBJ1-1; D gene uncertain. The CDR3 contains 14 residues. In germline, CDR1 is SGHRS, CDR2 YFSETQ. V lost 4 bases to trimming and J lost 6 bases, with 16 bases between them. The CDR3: CASSPDGLGAEAFF. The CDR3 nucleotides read TGCGCCAGCAGCCCGGATGGGCTAGGCGCTGAAGCTTTCTTT.

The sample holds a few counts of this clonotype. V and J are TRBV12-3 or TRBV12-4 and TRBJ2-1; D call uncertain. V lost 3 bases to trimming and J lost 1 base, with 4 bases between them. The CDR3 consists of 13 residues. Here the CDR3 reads CASSLVSYNEQFF. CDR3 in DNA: TGTGCCAGCAGTTTGGTGTCCTACAATGAGCAGTTCTTC.

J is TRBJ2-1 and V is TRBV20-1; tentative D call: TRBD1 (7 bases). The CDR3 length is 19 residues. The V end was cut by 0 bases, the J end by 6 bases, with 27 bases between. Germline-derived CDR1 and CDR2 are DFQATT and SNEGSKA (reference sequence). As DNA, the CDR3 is TGCAGTGCTAGAGACCCGATGAGATTTAGCGGAGCAGGGGGCAATGAGCAGTTCTTC. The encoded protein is CSARDPMRFSGAGGNEQFF.

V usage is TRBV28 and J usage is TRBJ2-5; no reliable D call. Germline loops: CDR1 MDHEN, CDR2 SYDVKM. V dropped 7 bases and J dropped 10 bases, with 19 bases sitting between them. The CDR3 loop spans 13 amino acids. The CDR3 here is CASNRQPLVVQYF. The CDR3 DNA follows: TGTGCCAGCAACAGACAACCCTTAGTCGTCCAGTACTTC. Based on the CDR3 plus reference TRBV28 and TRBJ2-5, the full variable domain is DVKVTQSSRYLVKRTGEKVFLECVQDMDHENMFWYRQDPGLGLRLIYFSYDVKMKEKGDIPEGYSVSREKKERFSLILESASTNQTSMYLCASNRQPLVVQYFGPGTRLLVL.

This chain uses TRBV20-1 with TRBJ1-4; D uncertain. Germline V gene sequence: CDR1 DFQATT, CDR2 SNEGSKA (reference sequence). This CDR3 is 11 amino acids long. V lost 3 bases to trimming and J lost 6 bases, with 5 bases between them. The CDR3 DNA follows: TGCAGTGCTAGCTTTGATGAAAAACTGTTTTTT. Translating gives CSASFDEKLFF.

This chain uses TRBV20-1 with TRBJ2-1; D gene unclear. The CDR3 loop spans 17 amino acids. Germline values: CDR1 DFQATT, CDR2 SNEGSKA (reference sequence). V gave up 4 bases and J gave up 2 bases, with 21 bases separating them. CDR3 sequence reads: CSAISDLMDQTYNEQFF. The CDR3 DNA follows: TGCAGTGCTATATCCGATTTAATGGACCAGACCTACAATGAGCAGTTCTTC.

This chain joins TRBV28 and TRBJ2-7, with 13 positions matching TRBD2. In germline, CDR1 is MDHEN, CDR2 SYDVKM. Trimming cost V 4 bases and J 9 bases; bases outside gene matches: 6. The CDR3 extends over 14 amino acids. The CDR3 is CASSSGTSGMVQYF. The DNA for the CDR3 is TGTGCCAGCAGTTCCGGGACTAGCGGGATGGTGCAGTACTTC. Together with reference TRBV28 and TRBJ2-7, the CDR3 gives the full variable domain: DVKVTQSSRYLVKRTGEKVFLECVQDMDHENMFWYRQDPGLGLRLIYFSYDVKMKEKGDIPEGYSVSREKKERFSLILESASTNQTSMYLCASSSGTSGMVQYFGPGTRLTVT.

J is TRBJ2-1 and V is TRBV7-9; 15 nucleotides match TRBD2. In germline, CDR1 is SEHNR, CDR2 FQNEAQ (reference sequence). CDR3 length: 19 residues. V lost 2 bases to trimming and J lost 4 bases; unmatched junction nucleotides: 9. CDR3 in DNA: TGTGCCAGCAGCTTATCGGACGGGACTAGCGGGAGGCCATACAATGAGCAGTTCTTC. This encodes CASSLSDGTSGRPYNEQFF.